The clone carrying this TCR beta chain appeared many times. Germline V lookup: CDR1 SGHVS, CDR2 FQNEAQ. The junction had 7 bases not matched to a gene; V was cut back by 5 bases and J by 6 bases. This CDR3 has 15 residues. Each cDNA got a UMI-containing oligo ligated at its 3' end. First-round PCR used 4 to 5 cycles and beta primers RC1.1 and RC1.2 covering TRBC1 and TRBC2. Using its own MiXCR run on the UMI-ligation and nested PCR reads, TCRdb lists one record per CDR3 protein. Of 52,000 or so distinct CDR3 sequences detected, 9% to 15% appear once; the ten largest clones hold 9.4%. This entry comes from a study of quantifying T cell responses using KT2 cells. For the study at large: cDNA was made from DNase-treated RNA using alpha and beta constant primers. The second PCR was a qPCR stopped at a predetermined fluorescence threshold.

J is TRBJ2-5 and V is TRBV7-8; 12 bases line up with TRBD1. The sequenced material came from PBMCs spiked with cells of the T cell clone KT2. The sequence derives from a human donor. The CDR3 nucleotides read TGTGCCAGCAGCACGGGACAGGGGGCGCGAAAGACCCAGTACTTC. Protein product: CASSTGQGARKTQYF.